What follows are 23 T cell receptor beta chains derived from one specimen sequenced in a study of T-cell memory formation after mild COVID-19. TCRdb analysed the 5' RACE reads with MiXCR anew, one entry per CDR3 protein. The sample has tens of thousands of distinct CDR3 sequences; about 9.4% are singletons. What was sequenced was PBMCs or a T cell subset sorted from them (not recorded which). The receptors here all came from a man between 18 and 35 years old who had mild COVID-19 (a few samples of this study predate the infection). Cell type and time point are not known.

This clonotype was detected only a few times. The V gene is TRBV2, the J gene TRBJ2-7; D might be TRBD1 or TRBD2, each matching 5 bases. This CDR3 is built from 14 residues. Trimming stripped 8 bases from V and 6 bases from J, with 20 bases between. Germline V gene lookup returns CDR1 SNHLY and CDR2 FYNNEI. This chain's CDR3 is CASARDGLVPEQYV. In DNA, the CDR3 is TGTGCCAGCGCAAGGGACGGGTTAGTGCCCGAGCAGTACGTC.

The CDR3 is CASSRPGSTEAFF. The DNA for the CDR3 is TGTGCCAGCAGCCGACCTGGTAGCACTGAAGCTTTCTTT. This rearrangement joins TRBV7-2 to TRBJ1-1; D is uncertain. CDR3 length equals 13 residues. CDR1 and CDR2 (germline): SGHTA, FQGNSA. V was clipped by 5 bases and J by 4 bases, with 11 bases between them.

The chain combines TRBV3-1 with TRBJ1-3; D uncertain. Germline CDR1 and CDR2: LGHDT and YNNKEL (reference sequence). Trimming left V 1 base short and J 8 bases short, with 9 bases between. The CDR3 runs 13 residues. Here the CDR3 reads CASSQGQTDTIYF. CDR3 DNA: TGTGCCAGCAGCCAAGGGCAGACGGACACCATATATTTT.

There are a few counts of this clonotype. CDR3 nucleotides: TGTGCCAGCACCCGGGGGCCAGACACAGATACGCAGTATTTT. It encodes CASTRGPDTDTQYF. This rearrangement joins TRBV12-3 or TRBV12-4 to TRBJ2-3; D possibly matches TRBD1 or TRBD2 (6 bases each). V was cut by 7 bases and J by 2 bases, with 13 bases left in between. The CDR3 contains 14 residues.

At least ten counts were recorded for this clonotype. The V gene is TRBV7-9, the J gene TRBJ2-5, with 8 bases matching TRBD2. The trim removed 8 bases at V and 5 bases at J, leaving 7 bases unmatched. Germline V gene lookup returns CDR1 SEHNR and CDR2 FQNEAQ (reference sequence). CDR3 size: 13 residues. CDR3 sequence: CASRGGARETQYF. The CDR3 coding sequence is TGTGCCAGCCGGGGGGGGGCTCGGGAGACCCAGTACTTC.

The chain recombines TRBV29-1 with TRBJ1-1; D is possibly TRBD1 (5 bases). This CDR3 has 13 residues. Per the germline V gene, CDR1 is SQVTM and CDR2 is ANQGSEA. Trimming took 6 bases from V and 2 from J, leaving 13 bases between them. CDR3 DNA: TGCAGCGTAGCACCCCAGGGAAACACTGAAGCTTTCTTT. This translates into CSVAPQGNTEAFF.

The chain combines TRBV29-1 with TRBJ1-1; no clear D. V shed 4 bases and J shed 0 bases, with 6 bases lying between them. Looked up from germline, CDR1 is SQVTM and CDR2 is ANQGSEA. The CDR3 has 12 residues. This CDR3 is CSVVPMNTEAFF. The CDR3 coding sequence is TGCAGCGTTGTACCCATGAACACTGAAGCTTTCTTT. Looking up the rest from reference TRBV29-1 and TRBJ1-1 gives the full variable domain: SAVISQKPSRDICQRGTSLTIQCQVDSQVTMMFWYRQQPGQSLTLIATANQGSEATYESGFVIDKFPISRPNLTFSTLTVSNMSPEDSSIYLCSVVPMNTEAFFGQGTRLTVV.

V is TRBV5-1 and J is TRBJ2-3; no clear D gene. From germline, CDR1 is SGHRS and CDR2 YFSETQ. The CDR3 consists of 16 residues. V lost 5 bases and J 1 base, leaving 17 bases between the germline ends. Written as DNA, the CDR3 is TGCGCCAGCAGTCAAGGTCGGGCGGTTGGCACAGATACGCAGTATTTT. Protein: CASSQGRAVGTDTQYF. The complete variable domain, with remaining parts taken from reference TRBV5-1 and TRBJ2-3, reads KAGVTQTPRYLIKTRGQQVTLSCSPISGHRSVSWYQQTPGQGLQFLFEYFSETQRNKGNFPGRFSGRQFSNSRSEMNVSTLELGDSALYLCASSQGRAVGTDTQYFGPGTRLTVL.

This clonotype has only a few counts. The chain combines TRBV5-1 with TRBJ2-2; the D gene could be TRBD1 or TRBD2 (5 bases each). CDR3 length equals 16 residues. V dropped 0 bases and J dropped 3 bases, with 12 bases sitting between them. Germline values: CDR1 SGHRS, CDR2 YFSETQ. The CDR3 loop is CASSLGNGAHTGELFF. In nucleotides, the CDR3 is TGCGCCAGCAGCTTGGGTAACGGGGCGCACACCGGGGAGCTGTTTTTT.

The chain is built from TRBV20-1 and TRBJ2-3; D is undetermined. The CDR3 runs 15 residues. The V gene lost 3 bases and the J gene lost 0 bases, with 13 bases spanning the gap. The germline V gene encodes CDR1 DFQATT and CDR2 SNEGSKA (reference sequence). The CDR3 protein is CSASPADGSTDTQYF. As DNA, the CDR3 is TGCAGTGCTAGTCCGGCAGACGGTAGCACAGATACGCAGTATTTT.

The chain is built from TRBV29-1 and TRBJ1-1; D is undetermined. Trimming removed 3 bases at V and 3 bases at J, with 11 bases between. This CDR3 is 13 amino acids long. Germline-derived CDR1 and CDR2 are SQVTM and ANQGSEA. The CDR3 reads CSVEKGWDTEAFF. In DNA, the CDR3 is TGCAGCGTTGAGAAGGGTTGGGACACTGAAGCTTTCTTT.

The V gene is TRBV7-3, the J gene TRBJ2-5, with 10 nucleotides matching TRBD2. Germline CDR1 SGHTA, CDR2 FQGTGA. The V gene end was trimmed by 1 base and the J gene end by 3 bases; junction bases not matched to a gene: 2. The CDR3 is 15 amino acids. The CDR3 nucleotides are TGTGCCAGCAGCTTAAATAGCGGGGGGAAAGAGACCCAGTACTTC. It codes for CASSLNSGGKETQYF.

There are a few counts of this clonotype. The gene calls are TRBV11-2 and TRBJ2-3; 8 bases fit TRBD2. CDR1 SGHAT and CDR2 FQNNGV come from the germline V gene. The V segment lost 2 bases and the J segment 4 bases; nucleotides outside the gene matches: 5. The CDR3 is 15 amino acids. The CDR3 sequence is CASSLLGGAADTQYF. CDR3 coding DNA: TGTGCCAGCAGCTTACTCGGGGGGGCGGCAGATACGCAGTATTTT.

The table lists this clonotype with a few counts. The chain's CDR3 is CATARGTEAFF. In DNA, the CDR3 is TGTGCCACCGCCCGGGGCACTGAAGCTTTCTTT. The chain is built from TRBV28 and TRBJ1-1; D not resolved. The CDR3 loop spans 11 amino acids. Per the germline V gene, CDR1 is MDHEN and CDR2 is SYDVKM. The V gene lost 10 bases and the J gene lost 4 bases, with 10 bases spanning the gap.

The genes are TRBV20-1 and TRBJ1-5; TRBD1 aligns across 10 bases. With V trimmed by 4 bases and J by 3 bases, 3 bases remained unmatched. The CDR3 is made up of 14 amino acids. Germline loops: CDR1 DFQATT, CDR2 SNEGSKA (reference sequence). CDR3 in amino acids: CSAMGQGINQPQHF. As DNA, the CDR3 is TGCAGTGCTATGGGACAGGGGATCAATCAGCCCCAGCATTTT.

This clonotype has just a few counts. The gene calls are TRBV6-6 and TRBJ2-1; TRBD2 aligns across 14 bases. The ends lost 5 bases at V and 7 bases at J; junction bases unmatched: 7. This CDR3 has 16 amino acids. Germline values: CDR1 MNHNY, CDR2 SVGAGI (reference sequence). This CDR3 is CASSLRLAGGGNEQFF. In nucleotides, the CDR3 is TGTGCCAGCAGTCTCCGACTAGCGGGGGGGGGAAATGAGCAGTTCTTC.

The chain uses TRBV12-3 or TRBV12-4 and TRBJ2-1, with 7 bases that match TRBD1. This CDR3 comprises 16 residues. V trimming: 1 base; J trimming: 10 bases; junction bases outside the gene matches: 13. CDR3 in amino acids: CASSLGTGRGSYEQFF. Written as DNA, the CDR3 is TGTGCCAGCAGTTTAGGGACAGGACGGGGCTCCTACGAGCAGTTCTTC.

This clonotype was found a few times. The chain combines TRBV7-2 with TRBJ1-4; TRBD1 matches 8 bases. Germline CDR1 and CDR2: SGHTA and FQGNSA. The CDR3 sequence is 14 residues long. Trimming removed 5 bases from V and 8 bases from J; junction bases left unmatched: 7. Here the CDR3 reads CASSLQGGEEKLFF. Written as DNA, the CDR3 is TGTGCCAGCAGCCTACAGGGGGGCGAAGAAAAACTGTTTTTT.

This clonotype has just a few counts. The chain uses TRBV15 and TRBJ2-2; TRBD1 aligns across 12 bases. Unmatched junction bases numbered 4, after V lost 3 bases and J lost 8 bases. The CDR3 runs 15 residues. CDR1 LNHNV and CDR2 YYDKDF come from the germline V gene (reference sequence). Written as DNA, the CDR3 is TGTGCCACCAGCAGCAGGGACAGGGGGCAGGGGGAGCTGTTTTTT. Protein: CATSSRDRGQGELFF.

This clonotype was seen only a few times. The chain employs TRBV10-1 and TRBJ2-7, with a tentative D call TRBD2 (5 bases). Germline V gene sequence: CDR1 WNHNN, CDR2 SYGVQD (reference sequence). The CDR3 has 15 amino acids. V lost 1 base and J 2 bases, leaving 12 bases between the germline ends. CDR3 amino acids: CASSEFGRAPYEQYF. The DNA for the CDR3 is TGCGCCAGCAGTGAGTTTGGGAGAGCCCCCTACGAGCAGTACTTC.

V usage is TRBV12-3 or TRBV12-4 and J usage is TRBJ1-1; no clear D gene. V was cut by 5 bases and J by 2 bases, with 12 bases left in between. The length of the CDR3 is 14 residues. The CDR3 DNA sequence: TGTGCCAGCAGTACTACAGATACTAACACTGAAGCTTTCTTT. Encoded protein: CASSTTDTNTEAFF.

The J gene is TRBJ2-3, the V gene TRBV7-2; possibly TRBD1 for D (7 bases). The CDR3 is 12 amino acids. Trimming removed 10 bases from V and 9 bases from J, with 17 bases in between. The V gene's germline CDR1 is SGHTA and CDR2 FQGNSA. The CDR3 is CATASGGTTQYF. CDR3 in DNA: TGTGCCACCGCCTCAGGGGGGACCACGCAGTATTTT.

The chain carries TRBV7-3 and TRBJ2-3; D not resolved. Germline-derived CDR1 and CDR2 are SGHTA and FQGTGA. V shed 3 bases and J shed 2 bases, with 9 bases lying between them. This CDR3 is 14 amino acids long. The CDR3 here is CASSLELFTDTQYF. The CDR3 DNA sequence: TGTGCCAGCAGCTTGGAGCTTTTCACAGATACGCAGTATTTT.